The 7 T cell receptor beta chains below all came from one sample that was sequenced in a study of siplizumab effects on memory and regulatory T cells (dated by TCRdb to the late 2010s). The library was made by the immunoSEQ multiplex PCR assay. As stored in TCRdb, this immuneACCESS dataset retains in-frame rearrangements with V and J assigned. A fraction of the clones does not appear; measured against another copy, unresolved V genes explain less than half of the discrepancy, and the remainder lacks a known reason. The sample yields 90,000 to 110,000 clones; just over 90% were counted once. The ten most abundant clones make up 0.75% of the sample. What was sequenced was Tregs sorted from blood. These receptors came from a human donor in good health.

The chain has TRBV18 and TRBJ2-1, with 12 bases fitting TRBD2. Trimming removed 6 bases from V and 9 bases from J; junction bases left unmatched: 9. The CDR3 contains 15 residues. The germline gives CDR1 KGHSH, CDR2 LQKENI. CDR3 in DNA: TGTGCCAGCTCGGCGACTAGCGGGAGCTCCGGTGAGCAGTTCTTC. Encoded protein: CASSATSGSSGEQFF.

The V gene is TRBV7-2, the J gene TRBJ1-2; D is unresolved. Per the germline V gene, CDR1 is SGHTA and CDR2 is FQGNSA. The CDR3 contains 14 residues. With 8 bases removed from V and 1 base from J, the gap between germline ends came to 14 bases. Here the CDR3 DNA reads TGTGCCAGCCGGACGGATAGTTTTAACTATGGCTACACCTTC. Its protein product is CASRTDSFNYGYTF. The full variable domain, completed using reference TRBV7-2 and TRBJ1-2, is GAGVSQSPSNKVTEKGKDVELRCDPISGHTALYWYRQSLGQGLEFLIYFQGNSAPDKSGLPSDRFSAERTGGSVSTLTIQRTQQEDSAVYLCASRTDSFNYGYTFGSGTRLTVV.

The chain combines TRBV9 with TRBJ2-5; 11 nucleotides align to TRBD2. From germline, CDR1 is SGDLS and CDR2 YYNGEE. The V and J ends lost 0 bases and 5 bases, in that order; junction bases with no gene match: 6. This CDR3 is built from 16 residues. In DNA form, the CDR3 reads TGTGCCAGCAGCGTAGGACTAGCGGGAAGATTTGAGACCCAGTACTTC. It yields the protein CASSVGLAGRFETQYF.

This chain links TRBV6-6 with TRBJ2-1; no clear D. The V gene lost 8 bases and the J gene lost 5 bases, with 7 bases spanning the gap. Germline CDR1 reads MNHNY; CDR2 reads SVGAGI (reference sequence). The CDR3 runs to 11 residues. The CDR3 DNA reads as TGTGCCAGCGGCCCAAACAATGAGCAGTTCTTC. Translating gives CASGPNNEQFF.

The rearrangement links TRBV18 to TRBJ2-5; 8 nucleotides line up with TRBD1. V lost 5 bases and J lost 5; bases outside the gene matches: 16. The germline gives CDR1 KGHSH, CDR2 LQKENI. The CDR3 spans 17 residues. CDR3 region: CASSIGQGTSLGETQYF. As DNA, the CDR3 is TGTGCCAGCTCAATTGGACAGGGCACTTCCCTGGGGGAGACCCAGTACTTC.

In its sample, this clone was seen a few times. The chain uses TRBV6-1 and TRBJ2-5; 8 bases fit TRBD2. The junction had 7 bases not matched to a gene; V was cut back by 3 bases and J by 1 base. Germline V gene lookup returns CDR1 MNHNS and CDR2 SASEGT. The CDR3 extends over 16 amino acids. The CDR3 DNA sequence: TGTGCCAGCAGTGATGATCGCGGGGGGATCCAAGAGACCCAGTACTTC. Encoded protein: CASSDDRGGIQETQYF.

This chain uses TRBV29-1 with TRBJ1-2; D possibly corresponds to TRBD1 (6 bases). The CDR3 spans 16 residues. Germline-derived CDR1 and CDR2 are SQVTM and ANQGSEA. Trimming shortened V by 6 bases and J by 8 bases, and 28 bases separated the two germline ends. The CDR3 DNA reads TGCAGCGTCCAAACCAGGGGTAGTGCCCGAGGGGGAGGCTACACCTTC. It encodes CSVQTRGSARGGGYTF.